Each of the 10 T cell receptor beta chains below was sequenced from the same sample in a study of OX40 agonist ivuxolimab in advanced cancers. Assay: immunoSEQ multiplex PCR; the TCRdb copy retains only in-frame clones and omits some. The table lists 70,000 to 85,000 clones, about 82% of them singletons. Sequencing used CD4+ or CD8+ T cells sorted from blood, obtained in a trial of the OX40 agonist ivuxolimab. The receptors here all came from an adult with an advanced solid tumor such as melanoma, head and neck, liver or kidney cancer.

This clone has only a few counts. J is TRBJ2-2 and V is TRBV7-2, with a weak D call TRBD1 (5 bases). Germline lookup yields CDR1 SGHTA and CDR2 FQGNSA. Trimming pared 0 bases from V and 5 bases from J, leaving 7 bases between. The CDR3 extends over 14 amino acids. The CDR3 here is CASSLARQTGELFF. The CDR3 DNA is TGTGCCAGCAGCTTAGCCCGACAGACCGGGGAGCTGTTTTTT.

J is TRBJ1-4 and V is TRBV19; D gene unclear. Germline V gene data show CDR1 as LNHDA and CDR2 as SQIVND (reference sequence). Trimming took 3 bases from V and 7 from J, leaving 24 bases between them. There are 18 residues in the CDR3. CDR3 protein: CASSMAGADFPTGEKLFF. For the CDR3, the DNA is TGTGCCAGTAGTATGGCGGGCGCCGACTTCCCCACGGGTGAAAAACTGTTTTTT.

V usage is TRBV7-9 and J usage is TRBJ2-7; D unclear. This CDR3 contains 14 residues. Germline V gene sequence: CDR1 SEHNR, CDR2 FQNEAQ (reference sequence). Trimming cost V 5 bases and J 4 bases, with 15 bases left between them. DNA of the CDR3: TGTGCCAGCAGCCCCGATCTAGTGGGGTACGAGCAGTACTTC. Translating it yields CASSPDLVGYEQYF.

The chain carries TRBV9 and TRBJ2-3; maybe TRBD2 (5 bases). V lost 7 bases to trimming and J lost 1 base, with 13 bases between them. Germline CDR1 reads SGDLS; CDR2 reads YYNGEE. The CDR3 has 14 amino acids. CDR3 coding DNA: TGTGCCAGCGCGATTTCCGGGGGCACAGATACGCAGTATTTT. This sequence encodes CASAISGGTDTQYF.

J is TRBJ1-1 and V is TRBV28, with unresolved D. Germline V gene sequence: CDR1 MDHEN, CDR2 SYDVKM. Trimming pared 4 bases from V and 5 bases from J, leaving 14 bases between. The CDR3 length is 14 residues. The DNA of the CDR3 is TGTGCCAGCAGTTCACTCGGCGAAGGAACTGAAGCTTTCTTT. Residues: CASSSLGEGTEAFF.

For the CDR3, the DNA is TGCGCCAGCAGCCAAGTAGCCAGCGGGAATGAAAAACTGTTTTTT. Protein: CASSQVASGNEKLFF. This chain links TRBV4-1 with TRBJ1-4; D remains ambiguous. The ends were cut back, 1 base at V and 5 bases at J, with 11 bases in the middle. This CDR3 is built from 15 residues. CDR1 MGHRA and CDR2 YSYEKL come from the germline V gene.

The chain uses TRBV28 and TRBJ1-3, with D perhaps TRBD1 (6 bases). Trimming left V 6 bases short and J 0 bases short, with 15 bases between. Germline V lookup: CDR1 MDHEN, CDR2 SYDVKM. CDR3 length: 16 residues. Written as DNA, the CDR3 is TGTGCCAGCAGCGCCCAAGGGGGAGGCTCTGGAAACACCATATATTTT. It translates to CASSAQGGGSGNTIYF.

The chain carries TRBV9 and TRBJ2-7; 8 bases are shared with TRBD2. This CDR3 is built from 15 residues. The V gene end was trimmed by 0 bases and the J gene end by 3 bases; junction bases not matched to a gene: 5. CDR1 and CDR2 from the germline V gene are SGDLS and YYNGEE. CDR3 coding DNA: TGTGCCAGCAGCGTAGCGGGAGGGACCCACTACGAGCAGTACTTC. It specifies CASSVAGGTHYEQYF.

The chain links TRBV5-1 to TRBJ1-3; the D gene is possibly TRBD1 (5 bases). V was trimmed by 4 bases and J by 0 bases, leaving 14 bases between them. Germline assignment: CDR1 SGHRS and CDR2 YFSETQ. The CDR3 consists of 16 residues. Written as DNA, the CDR3 is TGCGCCAGCAGCACCGGACAACCAGGCTCTGGAAACACCATATATTTT. Translated, it gives CASSTGQPGSGNTIYF.

V is TRBV7-2 and J is TRBJ1-6; D is uncertain. Per germline, CDR1 SGHTA and CDR2 FQGNSA. V shed 0 bases and J shed 7 bases, with 10 bases lying between them. The CDR3 is 15 residues long. CDR3 in amino acids: CASSLAAGSNSPLHF. CDR3 nucleotides: TGTGCCAGCAGCTTAGCGGCCGGGAGCAATTCACCCCTCCACTTT.